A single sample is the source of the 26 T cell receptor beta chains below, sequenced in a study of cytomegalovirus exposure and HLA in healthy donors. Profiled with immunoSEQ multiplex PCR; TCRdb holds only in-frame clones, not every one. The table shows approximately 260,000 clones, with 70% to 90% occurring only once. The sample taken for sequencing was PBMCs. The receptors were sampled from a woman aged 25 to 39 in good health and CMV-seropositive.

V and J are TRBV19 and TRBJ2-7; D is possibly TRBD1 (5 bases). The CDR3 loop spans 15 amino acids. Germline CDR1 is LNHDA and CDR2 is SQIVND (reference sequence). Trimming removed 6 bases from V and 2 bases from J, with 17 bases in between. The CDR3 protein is CASRGEAGTTYEQYF. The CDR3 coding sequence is TGTGCCAGTAGAGGGGAAGCAGGAACGACCTACGAGCAGTACTTC. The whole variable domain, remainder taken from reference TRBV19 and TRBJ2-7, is DGGITQSPKYLFRKEGQNVTLSCEQNLNHDAMYWYRQDPGQGLRLIYYSQIVNDFQKGDIAEGYSVSREKKESFPLTVTSAQKNPTAFYLCASRGEAGTTYEQYFGPGTRLTVT.

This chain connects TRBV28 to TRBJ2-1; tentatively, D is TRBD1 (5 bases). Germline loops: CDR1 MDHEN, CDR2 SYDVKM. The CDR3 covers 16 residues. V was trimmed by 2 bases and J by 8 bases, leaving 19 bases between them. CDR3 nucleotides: TGTGCCAGCAGTTTAGAAGACAGAGCCCCGTTGTATGAGCAGTTCTTC. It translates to CASSLEDRAPLYEQFF.

CDR3 protein: CASNDGTSRNTQYF. Written as DNA, the CDR3 is TGTGCCAGCAACGACGGGACTAGTCGGAATACGCAGTATTTT. The chain has TRBV9 and TRBJ2-3; 8 bases align to TRBD2. This CDR3 comprises 14 residues. Germline lookup yields CDR1 SGDLS and CDR2 YYNGEE. The V segment lost 6 bases and the J segment 7 bases; nucleotides outside the gene matches: 10.

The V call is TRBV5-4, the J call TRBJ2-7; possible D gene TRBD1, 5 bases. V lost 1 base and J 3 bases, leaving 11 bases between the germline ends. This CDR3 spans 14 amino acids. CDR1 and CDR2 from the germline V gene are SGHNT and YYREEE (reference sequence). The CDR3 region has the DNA TGTGCCAGCAGCTTGAGACAGCTTTTCTACGAGCAGTACTTC. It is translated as CASSLRQLFYEQYF.

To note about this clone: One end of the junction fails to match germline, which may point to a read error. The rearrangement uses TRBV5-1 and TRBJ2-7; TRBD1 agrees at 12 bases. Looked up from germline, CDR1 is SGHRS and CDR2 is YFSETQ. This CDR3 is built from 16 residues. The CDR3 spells CASSPGQGARSYSADF. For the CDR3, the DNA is TGCGCCAGCAGCCCGGGACAGGGGGCTCGATCCTACTCTGCGGACTTC. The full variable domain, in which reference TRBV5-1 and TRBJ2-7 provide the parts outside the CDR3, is KAGVTQTPRYLIKTRGQQVTLSCSPISGHRSVSWYQQTPGQGLQFLFEYFSETQRNKGNFPGRFSGRQFSNSRSEMNVSTLELGDSALYLCASSPGQGARSYSADFGPGTRLTVT.

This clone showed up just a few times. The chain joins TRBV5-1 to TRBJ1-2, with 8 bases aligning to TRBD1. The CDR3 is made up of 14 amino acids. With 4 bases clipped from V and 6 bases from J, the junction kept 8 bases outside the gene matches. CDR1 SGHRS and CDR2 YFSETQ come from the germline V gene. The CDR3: CASSQGGQANGYTF. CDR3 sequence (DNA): TGCGCCAGCAGCCAAGGGGGACAGGCGAATGGCTACACCTTC.

CDR3 in DNA: TGTGCCAGCAGCCTAGAGGGGAAAGTCAATCAGCCCCAGCATTTT. The encoded protein is CASSLEGKVNQPQHF. The V and J genes are TRBV7-2 and TRBJ1-5; D possibly corresponds to TRBD1 (5 bases). In germline, CDR1 is SGHTA, CDR2 FQGNSA. Trimming cost V 5 bases and J 3 bases, with 14 bases left between them. CDR3 length equals 15 residues.

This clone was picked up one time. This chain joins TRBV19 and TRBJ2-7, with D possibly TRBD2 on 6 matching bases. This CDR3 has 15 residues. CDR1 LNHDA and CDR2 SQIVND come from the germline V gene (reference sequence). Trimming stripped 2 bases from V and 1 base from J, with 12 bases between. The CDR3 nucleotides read TGTGCCAGTAGTATATCAGGGAGCGGGTCCTACGAGCAGTACTTC. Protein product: CASSISGSGSYEQYF.

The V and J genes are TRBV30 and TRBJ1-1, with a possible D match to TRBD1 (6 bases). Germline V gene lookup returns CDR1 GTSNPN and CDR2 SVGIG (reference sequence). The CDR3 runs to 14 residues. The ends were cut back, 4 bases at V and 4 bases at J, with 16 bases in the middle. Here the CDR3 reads CAWTRGGWGTEAFF. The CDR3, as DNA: TGTGCCTGGACGAGGGGGGGCTGGGGCACTGAAGCTTTCTTT.

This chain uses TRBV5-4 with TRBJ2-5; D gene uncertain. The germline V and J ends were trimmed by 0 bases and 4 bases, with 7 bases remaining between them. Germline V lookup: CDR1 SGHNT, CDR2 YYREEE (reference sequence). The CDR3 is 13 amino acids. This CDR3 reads CASSLAVLETQYF. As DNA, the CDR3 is TGTGCCAGCAGCTTGGCGGTATTAGAGACCCAGTACTTC.

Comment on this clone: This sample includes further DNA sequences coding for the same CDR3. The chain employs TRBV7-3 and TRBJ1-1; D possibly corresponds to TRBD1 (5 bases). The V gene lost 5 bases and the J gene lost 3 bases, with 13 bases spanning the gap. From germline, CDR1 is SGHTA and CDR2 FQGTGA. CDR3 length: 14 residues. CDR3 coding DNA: TGTGCCAGCAGCCTCACGGGGGGAGACACTGAAGCTTTCTTT. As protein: CASSLTGGDTEAFF.

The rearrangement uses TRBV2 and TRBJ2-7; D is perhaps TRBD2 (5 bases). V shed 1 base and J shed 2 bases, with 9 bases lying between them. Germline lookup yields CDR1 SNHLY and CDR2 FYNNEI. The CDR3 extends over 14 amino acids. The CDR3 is CASSEGRVTYEQYF. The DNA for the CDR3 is TGTGCCAGCAGTGAAGGGCGGGTAACCTACGAGCAGTACTTC.

The DNA of the CDR3 is TGTGCCAGCAGCATTACTAGCGGGAGGGTCACAGATACGCAGTATTTT. Translated, it gives CASSITSGRVTDTQYF. The V gene is TRBV11-2, the J gene TRBJ2-3, with 13 bases aligning to TRBD2. Per the germline V gene, CDR1 is SGHAT and CDR2 is FQNNGV. V lost 5 bases to trimming and J lost 2 bases; unmatched junction nucleotides: 4. The CDR3 loop spans 16 amino acids.

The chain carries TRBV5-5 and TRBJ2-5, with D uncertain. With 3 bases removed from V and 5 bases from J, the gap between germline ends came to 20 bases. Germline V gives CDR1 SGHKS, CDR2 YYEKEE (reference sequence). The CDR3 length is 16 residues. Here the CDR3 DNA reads TGTGCCAGCAGCTCTGGTGACGTGTCCCTGGGCGAGACCCAGTACTTC. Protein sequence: CASSSGDVSLGETQYF.

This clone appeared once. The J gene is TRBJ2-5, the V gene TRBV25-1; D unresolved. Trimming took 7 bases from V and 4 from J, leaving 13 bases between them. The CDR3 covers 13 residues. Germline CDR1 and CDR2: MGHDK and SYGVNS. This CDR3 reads CASTRDFGETQYF. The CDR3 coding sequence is TGTGCCAGCACCCGAGACTTTGGAGAGACCCAGTACTTC. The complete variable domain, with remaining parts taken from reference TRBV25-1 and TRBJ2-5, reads EADIYQTPRYLVIGTGKKITLECSQTMGHDKMYWYQQDPGMELHLIHYSYGVNSTEKGDLSSESTVSRIRTEHFPLTLESARPSHTSQYLCASTRDFGETQYFGPGTRLLVL.

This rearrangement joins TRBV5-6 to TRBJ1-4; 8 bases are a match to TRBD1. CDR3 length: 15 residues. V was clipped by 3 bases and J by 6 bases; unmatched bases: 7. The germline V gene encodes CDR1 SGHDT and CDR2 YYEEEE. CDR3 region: CASSWGQVFYEKLFF. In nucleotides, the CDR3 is TGTGCCAGCAGCTGGGGACAGGTTTTTTATGAAAAACTGTTTTTT.

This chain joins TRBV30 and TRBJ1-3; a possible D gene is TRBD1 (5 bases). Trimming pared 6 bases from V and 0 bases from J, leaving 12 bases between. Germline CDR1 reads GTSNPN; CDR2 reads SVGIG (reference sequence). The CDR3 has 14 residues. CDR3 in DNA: TGTGCCTGCACAGGCACCGGCTCTGGAAACACCATATATTTT. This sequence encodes CACTGTGSGNTIYF.

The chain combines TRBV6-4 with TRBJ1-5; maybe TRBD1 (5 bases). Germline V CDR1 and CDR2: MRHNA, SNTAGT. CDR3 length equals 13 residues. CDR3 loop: CVSKAPRAQPQHF. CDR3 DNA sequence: TGTGTCTCAAAAGCCCCCAGGGCTCAGCCCCAGCATTTT.

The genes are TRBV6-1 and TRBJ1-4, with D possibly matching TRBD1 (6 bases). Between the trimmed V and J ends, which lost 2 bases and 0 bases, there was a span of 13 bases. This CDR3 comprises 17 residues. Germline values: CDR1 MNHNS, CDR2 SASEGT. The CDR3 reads CASSEMTGSATNEKLFF. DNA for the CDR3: TGTGCCAGCAGTGAAATGACAGGTTCCGCAACTAATGAAAAACTGTTTTTT.

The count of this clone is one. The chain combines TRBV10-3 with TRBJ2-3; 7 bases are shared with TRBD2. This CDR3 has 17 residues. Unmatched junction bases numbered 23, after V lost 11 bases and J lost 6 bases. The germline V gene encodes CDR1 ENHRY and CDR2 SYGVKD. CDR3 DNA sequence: TGTGCCCTGCCACTCCGTCCACTAGCGCGAGGTTATGATACGCAGTATTTT. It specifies CALPLRPLARGYDTQYF.

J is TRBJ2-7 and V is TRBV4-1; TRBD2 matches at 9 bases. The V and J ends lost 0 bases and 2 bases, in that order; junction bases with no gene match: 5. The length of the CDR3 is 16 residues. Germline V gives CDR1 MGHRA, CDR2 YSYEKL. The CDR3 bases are TGCGCCAGCAGCCAAGAAATAGCGGGAGAGCCCTACGAGCAGTACTTC. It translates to CASSQEIAGEPYEQYF.

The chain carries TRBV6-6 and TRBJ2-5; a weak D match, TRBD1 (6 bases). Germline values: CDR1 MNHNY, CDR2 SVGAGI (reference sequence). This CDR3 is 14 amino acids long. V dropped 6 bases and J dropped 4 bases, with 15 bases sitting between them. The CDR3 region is CASSPVKGGETQYF. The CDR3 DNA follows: TGTGCCAGCAGCCCCGTCAAAGGGGGAGAGACCCAGTACTTC.

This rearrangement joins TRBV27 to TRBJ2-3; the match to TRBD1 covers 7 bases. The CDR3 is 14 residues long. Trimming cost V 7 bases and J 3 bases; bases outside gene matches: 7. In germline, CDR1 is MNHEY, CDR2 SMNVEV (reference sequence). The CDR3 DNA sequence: TGTGCCAGCAATAAAGGGGGCTGGACAGATACGCAGTATTTT. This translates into CASNKGGWTDTQYF.

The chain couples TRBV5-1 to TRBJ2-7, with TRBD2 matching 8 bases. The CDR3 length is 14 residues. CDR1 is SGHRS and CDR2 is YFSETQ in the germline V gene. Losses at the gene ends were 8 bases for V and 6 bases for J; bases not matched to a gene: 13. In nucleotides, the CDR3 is TGCGCCAGTGGGAAAGACGGGAGGGAGGGCGAGCAGTACTTC. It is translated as CASGKDGREGEQYF.

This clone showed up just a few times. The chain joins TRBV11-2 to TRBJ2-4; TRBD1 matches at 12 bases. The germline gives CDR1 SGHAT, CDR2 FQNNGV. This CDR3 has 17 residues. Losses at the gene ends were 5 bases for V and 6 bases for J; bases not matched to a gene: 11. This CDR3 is CASSHSGTGGSGNIQYF. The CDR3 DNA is TGTGCCAGCAGCCACTCCGGGACAGGGGGCAGCGGAAACATTCAGTACTTC.

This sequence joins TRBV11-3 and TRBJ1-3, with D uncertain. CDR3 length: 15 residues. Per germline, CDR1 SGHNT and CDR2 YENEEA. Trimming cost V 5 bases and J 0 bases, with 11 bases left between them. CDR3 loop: CASSPIRSSGNTIYF. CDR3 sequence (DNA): TGTGCCAGCAGCCCCATAAGGAGCTCTGGAAACACCATATATTTT.